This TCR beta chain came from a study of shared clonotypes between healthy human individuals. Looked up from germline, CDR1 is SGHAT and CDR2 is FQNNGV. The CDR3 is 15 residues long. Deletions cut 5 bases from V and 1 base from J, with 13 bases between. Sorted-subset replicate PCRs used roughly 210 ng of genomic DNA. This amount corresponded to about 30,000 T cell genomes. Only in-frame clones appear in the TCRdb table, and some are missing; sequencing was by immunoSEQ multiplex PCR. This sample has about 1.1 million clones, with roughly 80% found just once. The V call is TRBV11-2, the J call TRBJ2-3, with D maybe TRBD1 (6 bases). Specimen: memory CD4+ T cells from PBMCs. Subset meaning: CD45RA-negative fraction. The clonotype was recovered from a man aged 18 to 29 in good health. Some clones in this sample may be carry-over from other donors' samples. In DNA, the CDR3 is TGTGCCAGCAGCCCTAACAGGGACCGCACAGATACGCAGTATTTT. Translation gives CASSPNRDRTDTQYF.